A single sample is the source of the 9 T cell receptor beta chains below, sequenced in a study of shared clonotypes between healthy human individuals. The data were produced by immunoSEQ multiplex PCR, yet TCRdb's version contains in-frame clones alone and is incomplete. The repertoire holds about 870,000 clones, around 93% seen once, with nearly 25% in the top ten. It was CD45RO-negative cells, positively selected for CCR7, that made up naive CD8 cells, with terminally differentiated effector memory CD45RA+ cells excluded. Sample: naive CD8+ T cells sorted from blood. These TCRs come from a man under 40 in good health.

The chain couples TRBV5-6 to TRBJ2-7, with TRBD2 identical over 9 bases. Germline V gene data show CDR1 as SGHDT and CDR2 as YYEEEE. The CDR3 length is 17 residues. With V trimmed by 3 bases and J by 5 bases, 15 bases remained unmatched. The chain's CDR3 is CASSSGTGGGRANEQYF. The CDR3 DNA follows: TGTGCCAGCAGCTCCGGGACCGGCGGCGGGAGGGCCAACGAGCAGTACTTC.

This chain links TRBV7-9 with TRBJ2-3; no firm D call. CDR1 and CDR2 from the germline V gene are SEHNR and FQNEAQ (reference sequence). This CDR3 is built from 13 residues. Between the trimmed V and J ends, which lost 11 bases and 0 bases, there was a span of 12 bases. As DNA, the CDR3 is TGTGCCGGCCAACGAGCTAGCACAGATACGCAGTATTTT. It is translated as CAGQRASTDTQYF.

The chain is built from TRBV28 and TRBJ1-5; D might be TRBD1 (5 bases). Per the germline V gene, CDR1 is MDHEN and CDR2 is SYDVKM. The CDR3 is made up of 15 amino acids. Trimming stripped 4 bases from V and 7 bases from J, with 17 bases between. CDR3 sequence (DNA): TGTGCCAGCAGTTCGCGTGTGGGGGGTGGACAGCCCCAGCATTTT. This gives the protein CASSSRVGGGQPQHF.

The chain uses TRBV27 and TRBJ1-2, with 7 bases that match TRBD1. Trimming removed 6 bases from V and 1 base from J; junction bases left unmatched: 11. Germline lookup yields CDR1 MNHEY and CDR2 SMNVEV (reference sequence). The CDR3 covers 16 residues. The CDR3: CASSYRGGLVNYGYTF. The CDR3 bases are TGTGCCAGCAGCTACAGGGGTGGGCTGGTTAACTATGGCTACACCTTC.

CDR3 in DNA: TGCAGCGCACGACAGGGACCCTCCTACGAGCAGTACTTC. It codes for CSARQGPSYEQYF. The J gene is TRBJ2-7, the V gene TRBV29-1; TRBD1 aligns across 7 bases. J gave up 0 bases and V 7 bases, and 6 bases lay outside the gene matches. The CDR3 spans 13 residues. CDR1 is SQVTM and CDR2 is ANQGSEA in the germline V gene.

Of note for this clone: The same CDR3 arises from other DNA sequences in this sample as well. The V and J genes are TRBV11-2 and TRBJ2-7; D might be TRBD2 (5 bases). There are 14 residues in the CDR3. Germline-derived CDR1 and CDR2 are SGHAT and FQNNGV. V was trimmed by 0 bases and J by 1 base, leaving 7 bases between them. The CDR3 sequence is CASSLEGSSYEQYF. In DNA, the CDR3 is TGTGCCAGCAGCTTAGAAGGGAGTTCCTACGAGCAGTACTTC. The full variable domain, rest sourced from reference TRBV11-2 and TRBJ2-7, is EAGVAQSPRYKIIEKRQSVAFWCNPISGHATLYWYQQILGQGPKLLIQFQNNGVVDDSQLPKDRFSAERLKGVDSTLKIQPAKLEDSAVYLCASSLEGSSYEQYFGPGTRLTVT.

This chain joins TRBV28 and TRBJ2-1, with TRBD2 matching over 9 bases. The CDR3 spans 15 residues. V was pared by 8 bases and J by 4 bases, with 9 bases of the junction left unmatched. Germline lookup yields CDR1 MDHEN and CDR2 SYDVKM. CDR3 bases: TGTGCCAGCGGCCCGGGACTAGCAGTTTACAATGAGCAGTTCTTC. This sequence encodes CASGPGLAVYNEQFF.

The rearrangement joins TRBV7-8 to TRBJ2-7; TRBD2 agrees at 8 bases. This CDR3 spans 15 amino acids. V shed 1 base and J 9 bases; nucleotides not matched to a gene: 11. Germline V gene lookup returns CDR1 SGHVS and CDR2 FQNEAQ. DNA for the CDR3: TGTGCCAGCAGCTTAGACGCAGCAGCGGGAGCGGTGCAGTACTTC. This translates into CASSLDAAAGAVQYF.

The chain has TRBV6-6 and TRBJ1-4; D unresolved. Looked up from germline, CDR1 is MNHNY and CDR2 is SVGAGI (reference sequence). CDR3 length: 15 amino acids. The V end lost 8 bases, the J end lost 8 bases, and 21 bases lay between the germline ends. The CDR3 bases are TGTGCCAGCTATCACCCCACAATCAGCCGGGAAAAACTGTTTTTT. Its protein is CASYHPTISREKLFF.